This T cell receptor (beta chain) was retrieved from a study of shared clonotypes between healthy human individuals. Assay used: immunoSEQ multiplex PCR; TCRdb lists only in-frame clones, some missing. Of under 850,000 clones listed, around 77% are singletons. V lost 4 bases and J lost 0, with 16 bases in between. Germline assignment: CDR1 SQVTM and CDR2 ANQGSEA. The CDR3 consists of 16 residues. As regards this clone: The antigen is undetermined.

Findings and caveats of the study: Although depth was large, rarefaction showed that sequencing of the sorted subsets was incomplete.

Sequenced input: memory CD4+ T cells sorted from blood. The subset was: CD45RA-negative fraction. The sequence was obtained from a woman aged 25-40 years in good health. V usage is TRBV29-1 and J usage is TRBJ1-3; D is possibly TRBD1 (6 bases). CDR3 protein: CSVVFFKGVSGNTIYF. DNA of the CDR3: TGCAGCGTTGTATTTTTTAAGGGGGTCTCTGGAAACACCATATATTTT.